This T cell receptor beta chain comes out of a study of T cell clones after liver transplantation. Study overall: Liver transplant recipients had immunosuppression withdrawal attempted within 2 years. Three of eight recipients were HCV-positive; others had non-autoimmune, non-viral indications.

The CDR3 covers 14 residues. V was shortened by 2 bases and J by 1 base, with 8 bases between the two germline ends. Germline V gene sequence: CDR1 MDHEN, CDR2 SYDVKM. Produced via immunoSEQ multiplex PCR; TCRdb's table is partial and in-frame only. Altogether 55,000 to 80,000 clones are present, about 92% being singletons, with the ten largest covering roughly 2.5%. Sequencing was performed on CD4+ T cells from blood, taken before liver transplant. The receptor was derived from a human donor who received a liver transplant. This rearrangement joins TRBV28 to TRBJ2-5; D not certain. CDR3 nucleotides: TGTGCCAGCAGTTTACGCATCACCCAAGAGACCCAGTACTTC. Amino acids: CASSLRITQETQYF.